The present T cell receptor beta chain was sequenced within a study of response to subunit inactivated influenza vaccine. Per germline, CDR1 GTSNPN and CDR2 SVGIG (reference sequence). V lost 2 bases to trimming and J lost 6 bases, with 11 bases between them. The CDR3 loop spans 12 amino acids. Using its own MiXCR run on the RT-PCR reads, TCRdb lists one record per CDR3 protein. Of hundreds of thousands of distinct CDR3 sequences detected, about 8% appear once; the ten largest clones hold 10% to 15%. The chain employs TRBV30 and TRBJ2-7, with D tentatively TRBD1 or TRBD2 (6 bases each). This sample comprised PBMCs from blood, obtained roughly 24 months after vaccination. This clonotype originated in a man aged 45-69 years who received an inactivated influenza vaccine. The CDR3 sequence: CAWSRGVGEQYF. CDR3 nucleotides: TGTGCCTGGAGTAGGGGGGTTGGCGAGCAGTACTTC.